These 11 T cell receptor beta chains share one sample of origin, sequenced in a study of shared clonotypes between healthy human individuals. Assay: immunoSEQ multiplex PCR; the TCRdb copy retains only in-frame clones and omits some. The table has 2.5 million or so clones, around 94% seen once. Sequenced: naive CD4+ T cells sorted from blood. The subset is: CD45RA+ positively selected. The receptor set was obtained from a man between 18 and 35 years old in good health.

In its sample, this clone was seen a few times. The chain recombines TRBV19 with TRBJ1-6, with unresolved D. The ends were cut back, 4 bases at V and 10 bases at J, with 14 bases in the middle. The CDR3 runs 14 residues. Looked up from germline, CDR1 is LNHDA and CDR2 is SQIVND (reference sequence). The CDR3 loop reads CASSTWMDRSPLHF. CDR3 DNA: TGTGCCAGTAGTACCTGGATGGATCGATCACCCCTCCACTTT.

This clone was detected only once. This chain connects TRBV5-6 to TRBJ2-7, with 12 bases matching TRBD1. The CDR3 loop spans 16 amino acids. With V trimmed by 0 bases and J by 4 bases, 5 bases remained unmatched. Germline loops: CDR1 SGHDT, CDR2 YYEEEE. The DNA for the CDR3 is TGTGCCAGCAGCTTGGCGGGGACAGGGGGCCGGTACGAGCAGTACTTC. Its protein product is CASSLAGTGGRYEQYF.

The V gene is TRBV7-6, the J gene TRBJ2-1, with 8 bases matching TRBD1. Unmatched junction bases numbered 10, after V lost 4 bases and J lost 8 bases. Germline CDR1 and CDR2: SGHVS and FNYEAQ. The CDR3 runs 15 residues. The CDR3 protein is CASSSPGQAGDEQFF. CDR3 sequence (DNA): TGTGCCAGCAGCTCTCCGGGACAGGCTGGCGATGAGCAGTTCTTC.

As to this clone: At the DNA level, this CDR3 is encoded by other sequences in the same sample as well. V usage is TRBV7-2 and J usage is TRBJ1-5; 9 bases are shared with TRBD1. With 4 bases clipped from V and 6 bases from J, the junction kept 4 bases outside the gene matches. This CDR3 is 14 amino acids long. Germline V gene sequence: CDR1 SGHTA, CDR2 FQGNSA. The CDR3 loop is CASSSGQGTQPQHF. Here the CDR3 DNA reads TGTGCCAGCAGCTCGGGACAGGGCACTCAGCCCCAGCATTTT.

There are a few counts of this clone. This chain links TRBV10-3 with TRBJ1-1; D is uncertain. The CDR3 runs to 11 residues. V was clipped by 0 bases and J by 10 bases, with 6 bases between them. CDR1 and CDR2 (germline): ENHRY, SYGVKD. The CDR3 sequence is CAISESVGAFF. CDR3 sequence (DNA): TGTGCCATCAGTGAGTCGGTCGGAGCTTTCTTT.

The chain links TRBV6-1 to TRBJ1-2; D unresolved. Trimming removed 2 bases from V and 2 bases from J, with 6 bases in between. The CDR3 runs 13 residues. Germline CDR1 MNHNS, CDR2 SASEGT. The CDR3: CASSELGNYGYTF. In DNA, the CDR3 is TGTGCCAGCAGTGAATTAGGGAACTATGGCTACACCTTC.

This clone is a singleton in its sample. J is TRBJ2-7 and V is TRBV27, with a tentative D call TRBD2 (5 bases). The germline V gene encodes CDR1 MNHEY and CDR2 SMNVEV (reference sequence). The CDR3 extends over 14 amino acids. V dropped 5 bases and J dropped 5 bases, with 16 bases sitting between them. The CDR3 is CASSLRGYGDEQYF. The CDR3 nucleotides read TGTGCCAGCAGTCTAAGAGGGTATGGCGACGAGCAGTACTTC.

The chain carries TRBV15 and TRBJ2-1; TRBD1 might be the D (6 bases). Germline values: CDR1 LNHNV, CDR2 YYDKDF (reference sequence). This CDR3 has 15 amino acids. The V end was cut by 0 bases, the J end by 10 bases, with 16 bases between. The CDR3 reads CATSRDSEGGREQFF. For the CDR3, the DNA is TGTGCCACCAGCAGAGATTCGGAAGGGGGTCGGGAGCAGTTCTTC.

This chain links TRBV11-2 with TRBJ2-4; no firm D call. The CDR3 extends over 17 amino acids. Germline V gene sequence: CDR1 SGHAT, CDR2 FQNNGV. V lost 1 base to trimming and J lost 0 bases, with 13 bases between them. The CDR3 reads CASSLVVGRLAKNIQYF. CDR3 DNA: TGTGCCAGCAGCTTAGTGGTCGGCCGCCTAGCCAAAAACATTCAGTACTTC.

This clone was seen only a few times. The genes are TRBV5-3 and TRBJ2-1; the D is unclear. TRBV5-3 is an ORF; its function is uncertain. Trimming removed 2 bases at V and 7 bases at J, with 7 bases between. The CDR3 runs 12 residues. CDR3 nucleotides: TGTGCCAGAAGCTTATCGGCTAATGAGCAGTTCTTC. Translating gives CARSLSANEQFF.

In this sample, this clone turned up a few times. The rearrangement joins TRBV27 to TRBJ2-7; 9 nucleotides align to TRBD2. Germline CDR1 and CDR2: MNHEY and SMNVEV (reference sequence). Losses at the gene ends were 2 bases for V and 4 bases for J; bases not matched to a gene: 6. The CDR3 loop spans 15 amino acids. CDR3 nucleotide sequence: TGTGCCAGCAGTTTAACTAGCGGGTTGATTTACGAGCAGTACTTC. Translating gives CASSLTSGLIYEQYF.